This entry describes one TCR beta chain. Antigen: not known. Blood sampling took place at baseline, cycle 4 day 1, and cycle 7 day 1. The sample originates from a study of OX40 agonist ivuxolimab in advanced cancers. Study as a whole: Recorded diagnoses for dose-escalation patients were hepatocellular carcinoma, melanoma, renal cell or head and neck cancer. The study's findings and limits: Patients who responded partially at 0.1-3.0 mg/kg showed clonal expansion ranking among the lowest.

The length of the CDR3 is 14 residues. Germline V CDR1 and CDR2: SEHNR, FQNEAQ (reference sequence). V was shortened by 6 bases and J by 4 bases, with 13 bases between the two germline ends. The method was immunoSEQ multiplex PCR; TCRdb's version includes in-frame clones alone and lacks a portion of them. Of about 58,000 clones in the sample, roughly 77% were seen once. The material sequenced was CD4+ or CD8+ T cells sorted from blood, taken in a trial of the OX40 agonist ivuxolimab. This sequence joins TRBV7-9 and TRBJ2-1; TRBD2 is a possible D gene (5 bases). The receptor comes from an adult with an advanced solid tumor such as melanoma, head and neck, liver or kidney cancer. The CDR3 is CASSFDSEYNEQFF. For the CDR3, the DNA is TGTGCCAGCAGTTTTGATAGCGAGTACAATGAGCAGTTCTTC.